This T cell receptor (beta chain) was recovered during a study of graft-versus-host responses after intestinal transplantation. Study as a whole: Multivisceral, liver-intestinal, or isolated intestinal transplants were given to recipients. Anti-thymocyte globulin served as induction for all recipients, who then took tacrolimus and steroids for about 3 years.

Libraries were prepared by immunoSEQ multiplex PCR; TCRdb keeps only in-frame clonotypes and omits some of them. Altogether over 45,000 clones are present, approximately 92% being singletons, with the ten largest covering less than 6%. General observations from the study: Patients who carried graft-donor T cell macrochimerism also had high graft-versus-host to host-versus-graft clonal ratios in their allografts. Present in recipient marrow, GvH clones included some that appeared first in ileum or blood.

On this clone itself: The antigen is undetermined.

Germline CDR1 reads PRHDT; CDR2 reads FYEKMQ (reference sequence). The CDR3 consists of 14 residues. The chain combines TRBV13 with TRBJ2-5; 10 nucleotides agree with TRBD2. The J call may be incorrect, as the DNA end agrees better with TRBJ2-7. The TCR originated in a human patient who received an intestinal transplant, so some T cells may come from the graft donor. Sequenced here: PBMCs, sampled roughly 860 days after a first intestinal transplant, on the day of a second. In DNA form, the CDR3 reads TGTGCCTCCAGTCAGGCTAGCGGGAGTAACGAGCAGTACTTC. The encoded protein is CASSQASGSNEQYF.